Presented here are 4 T cell receptor beta chains from one specimen sequenced in a study of blood T cell repertoires in COVID-19. Some clones are missing from TCRdb's copy, which holds only in-frame ones; the method was immunoSEQ multiplex PCR. The table includes about 88,000 clones, 70% to 90% detected once. Source material: peripheral blood. The origin of the receptors is a human donor in a cohort sampled during active COVID-19.

This chain links TRBV19 with TRBJ1-2, with TRBD1 matching 10 bases. The length of the CDR3 is 13 residues. Trimming took 7 bases from V and 8 from J; bases not matched to a gene: 7. In germline, CDR1 is LNHDA, CDR2 SQIVND (reference sequence). The CDR3 sequence is CASKGQGTAGYTF. DNA of the CDR3: TGTGCCAGTAAGGGACAGGGGACCGCCGGCTACACCTTC.

This rearrangement joins TRBV6-5 to TRBJ2-2; TRBD1 aligns across 7 bases. V lost 0 bases and J lost 6; bases outside the gene matches: 7. Germline V gene sequence: CDR1 MNHEY, CDR2 SVGAGI. The CDR3 runs 16 residues. CDR3 residues: CASSYSLDRWAGELFF. Written as DNA, the CDR3 is TGTGCCAGCAGTTACTCCTTGGACAGGTGGGCCGGGGAGCTGTTTTTT.

The CDR3 coding sequence is TGCAGCGTGACGTGGACAGCGACCTACGAGCAGTACTTC. This sequence encodes CSVTWTATYEQYF. V usage is TRBV29-1 and J usage is TRBJ2-7; tentative D call: TRBD1 (6 bases). This CDR3 comprises 13 residues. Trimming left V 6 bases short and J 2 bases short, with 14 bases between. CDR1 is SQVTM and CDR2 is ANQGSEA in the germline V gene.

The chain uses TRBV6-6 and TRBJ2-1, with 10 bases matching TRBD2. Germline V gives CDR1 MNHNY, CDR2 SVGAGI (reference sequence). This CDR3 has 15 residues. With V trimmed by 6 bases and J by 5 bases, 7 bases remained unmatched. This chain's CDR3 is CASSTSGRVNNEQFF. For the CDR3, the DNA is TGTGCCAGCAGCACCAGCGGGAGGGTCAACAATGAGCAGTTCTTC.